A selection of T cell receptor beta chains follows, all from one sample in a study of blood T cell repertoires in COVID-19. Here immunoSEQ multiplex PCR was the method, and the copy in TCRdb shows in-frame clones only, minus some. Found here are around 140,000 clones, over 70% of them singletons; the top ten hold around 1.8%. Sequencing used peripheral blood. The receptor set was obtained from a woman aged 55-75 years with acute or convalescent COVID-19. Each CDR3 is given with its conserved first and last residue. D genes are given only for firm matches. Clone size, where shown, is once, few, many, or a class for clones that have expanded.

>TRBV29-1|15|-|TRBJ2-1|TRBD2
CSVDILAGTYNEQFF
TGCAGCGTTGATATACTAGCGGGAACCTACAATGAGCAGTTCTTC
>TRBV10-3|15|-|TRBJ2-3|-
CAISEGSRVSDTQYF
TGTGCCATCAGTGAGGGGTCGAGGGTTTCGGATACGCAGTATTTT
>TRBV11-3|18|-|TRBJ2-5|TRBD2
CASSLGRSGKSGGETQYF
TGTGCCAGCAGCTTAGGACGCTCGGGGAAGAGCGGGGGAGAGACCCAGTACTTC
>TRBV30|11|-|TRBJ1-2|-
CAWNPGYGYTF
TGTGCCTGGAATCCAGGCTATGGCTACACCTTC
>TRBV28|17|-|TRBJ2-2|TRBD2
CASSTGLAGPDTGELFF
TGTGCCAGCAGTACGGGACTAGCGGGCCCGGACACCGGGGAGCTGTTTTTT
>TRBV30|15|-|TRBJ2-2|TRBD1
CAGTGGGRIIGELFF
TGTGCCGGTACAGGGGGCGGCCGTATCATCGGGGAGCTGTTTTTT
>TRBV19|16|-|TRBJ2-5|-
CASSIARTEIEETQYF
TGTGCCAGTAGTATTGCCAGGACAGAAATCGAAGAGACCCAGTACTTC
>TRBV20-1|11|-|TRBJ2-7|-
CSASGGLGEYF
TGCAGTGCGAGCGGCGGCTTAGGAGAGTACTTC
>TRBV7-2|15|few|TRBJ2-7|-
CASSLVAEGSYEQYF
TGTGCCAGCAGCTTAGTAGCGGAGGGCTCCTACGAGCAGTACTTC
>TRBV23-1|18|-|TRBJ2-1|TRBD1
CASSQYSGTEELYNEQFF
TGCGCCAGCAGTCAATATTCCGGGACAGAAGAGTTATACAATGAGCAGTTCTTC
>TRBV5-4|14|-|TRBJ2-5|-
CASSLPLGEETQYF
TGTGCCAGCAGCTTGCCACTGGGAGAAGAGACCCAGTACTTC
>TRBV27|12|-|TRBJ2-3|-
CASRSVTDTQYF
TGTGCCAGCAGGAGTGTCACAGATACGCAGTATTTT
>TRBV9|15|-|TRBJ1-6|-
CASSVDGAFNSPLHF
TGTGCCAGCAGCGTAGATGGGGCTTTTAATTCACCCCTCCACTTT
>TRBV15|15|few|TRBJ1-4|-
CATSRDRGPGEKLFF
TGTGCCACCAGCAGAGATCGTGGCCCAGGGGAAAAACTGTTTTTT
>TRBV18|16|-|TRBJ1-5|TRBD1
CASSPGQGSSNQPQHF
TGTGCCAGCTCACCCGGACAGGGCTCCAGCAATCAGCCCCAGCATTTT
>TRBV19|17|-|TRBJ1-3|-
CASSIGDGRTTGNTIYF
TGTGCCAGTAGTATTGGGGATGGGAGAACTACTGGAAACACCATATATTTT
>TRBV27|15|-|TRBJ1-2|TRBD1
CATMPGGQANYGYTF
TGTGCCACAATGCCCGGGGGACAGGCTAACTATGGCTACACCTTC
>TRBV6-5|14|-|TRBJ2-1|-
CASTHMLRANEQFF
TGTGCCAGCACCCATATGCTACGAGCAAATGAGCAGTTCTTC
>TRBV10-3|15|-|TRBJ2-1|-
CAISSLQGSLNEQFF
TGTGCCATCAGCTCCCTTCAGGGATCCCTGAATGAGCAGTTCTTC
>TRBV7-3|18|-|TRBJ2-1|-
CASSLYPGGGVRGNEQFF
TGTGCCAGCAGCCTCTATCCGGGAGGCGGGGTGAGGGGGAATGAGCAGTTCTTC
>TRBV6-5|14|few|TRBJ2-2|-
CASAEQGHTGELFF
TGTGCCAGCGCGGAACAGGGCCACACCGGGGAGCTGTTTTTT
>TRBV6-5|13|few|TRBJ2-7|-
CATREPVGHKQYF
TGTGCCACTCGGGAGCCGGTAGGTCACAAGCAGTACTTC
>TRBV5-1|15|-|TRBJ2-7|TRBD2
CASSFSGRVGYEQYF
TGCGCCAGCAGCTTTAGCGGGAGGGTCGGCTACGAGCAGTACTTC
>TRBV27|15|once|TRBJ2-7|-
CASSLITGAPYEQYF
TGTGCCAGCAGTTTAATTACGGGAGCCCCCTACGAGCAGTACTTC
>TRBV28|14|-|TRBJ1-5|TRBD1
CASSQDRENQPQHF
TGTGCCAGCAGTCAGGACAGGGAAAATCAGCCCCAGCATTTT
>TRBV7-9|16|-|TRBJ1-2|-
CASSPRFGGANYGYTF
TGTGCCAGCAGCCCTAGATTCGGTGGAGCTAACTATGGCTACACCTTC
>TRBV6-2/TRBV6-3|11|few|TRBJ1-2|-
CASSYPYGYTF
TGTGCCAGCAGTTACCCGTATGGCTACACCTTC
>TRBV5-1|16|-|TRBJ1-1|-
CASSFDTGTPTAEAFF
TGCGCCAGCAGCTTTGACACCGGGACACCAACCGCTGAAGCTTTCTTT
>TRBV3-1/TRBV3-2|14|-|TRBJ2-7|TRBD1
CASSRGTGSYEQYF
TGTGCCAGCAGCCGCGGGACAGGCTCCTACGAGCAGTACTTC
>TRBV7-2|13|once|TRBJ2-7|-
CASSLRELREQYF
TGTGCCAGCAGCTTACGGGAGCTTAGGGAGCAGTACTTC
>TRBV18|13|-|TRBJ1-2|TRBD1
CASTGQGAHGYTF
TGTGCCAGCACAGGACAGGGTGCTCATGGCTACACCTTC
>TRBV5-1|13|-|TRBJ1-2|-
CASSLAEGVGYTF
TGCGCCAGCAGCTTGGCCGAAGGAGTAGGCTACACCTTC
>TRBV20-1|13|-|TRBJ2-1|-
CSASGGSFGEQFF
TGCAGTGCTAGTGGGGGCTCCTTCGGGGAGCAGTTCTTC